Listed here are 4 T cell receptor beta chains from one sample, sequenced in a study of CD8 T cells in Susac syndrome. cDNA came from about 0.5 to 1 ug RNA primed by random hexamers. One entry per CDR3 protein, called by TCRdb with MiXCR from the immunoSEQ multiplex PCR reads. The sample carries around 150,000 distinct CDR3 sequences, approximately 95% recorded once. Sequencing input: CD4+ T cells from PBMCs. These receptors came from a human donor with Susac syndrome.

This clonotype appeared a single time. CDR3 sequence: CASSQGGLRQHF. Here the CDR3 DNA reads TGTGCCAGCAGCCAAGGGGGACTGAGGCAGCATTTT. The genes are TRBV3-1 and TRBJ1-5, with TRBD1 as a possible D gene (5 bases). Between the trimmed V and J ends, which lost 1 base and 13 bases, there was a span of 11 bases. Germline-derived CDR1 and CDR2 are LGHDT and YNNKEL (reference sequence). The CDR3 has 12 residues.

CDR3 sequence reads: CASSVATGRDGYTF. CDR3 nucleotides: TGTGCCAGCAGCGTAGCTACCGGGAGGGATGGCTACACCTTC. The rearrangement links TRBV9 to TRBJ1-2; no reliable D call. Trimming pared 0 bases from V and 6 bases from J, leaving 12 bases between. Germline CDR1 is SGDLS and CDR2 is YYNGEE. There are 14 residues in the CDR3.

The chain recombines TRBV5-1 with TRBJ2-7; D call uncertain. This CDR3 contains 14 residues. CDR1 and CDR2 from the germline V gene are SGHRS and YFSETQ. Trimming took 0 bases from V and 3 from J, leaving 10 bases between them. The chain's CDR3 is CASSLEARLYEQYF. In DNA form, the CDR3 reads TGCGCCAGCAGCTTGGAGGCCAGACTCTACGAGCAGTACTTC. The full variable domain, its missing parts supplied by reference TRBV5-1 and TRBJ2-7, is KAGVTQTPRYLIKTRGQQVTLSCSPISGHRSVSWYQQTPGQGLQFLFEYFSETQRNKGNFPGRFSGRQFSNSRSEMNVSTLELGDSALYLCASSLEARLYEQYFGPGTRLTVT.

This chain connects TRBV7-9 to TRBJ1-2; tentative D call: TRBD1 (6 bases). V lost 5 bases, J lost 3 bases, and 13 bases lay in between. CDR1 and CDR2 (germline): SEHNR, FQNEAQ (reference sequence). The CDR3 loop spans 14 amino acids. This CDR3 is CASSADSWDYGYTF. The CDR3 nucleotides are TGTGCCAGCAGCGCGGACAGTTGGGACTATGGCTACACCTTC.